This TCR beta chain emerged from a study of human T cells and chemical hapten exposure. The overall study: Patch tests put 0.01% DPC on the upper back, and the results were checked at 6 days.

With V trimmed by 4 bases and J by 4 bases, 12 bases remained unmatched. The CDR3 extends over 16 amino acids. Germline values: CDR1 SEHNR, CDR2 FQNEAQ (reference sequence). In this sample, this clonotype turned up many times. The study used a library that attached unique molecular identifiers to individual cDNA molecules. One entry per CDR3 protein, called by TCRdb with MiXCR from the RACE reads. The sample lists roughly 84,000 distinct CDR3 sequences, about 10% occurring once. This sample's time point: patch test 2, 6 weeks after DPC sensitization. Treatment indicated: therapeutic diphenylcyclopropenone sensitization with weekly scalp DPC. Each patch-test visit's blood sample preceded patch application.

This chain joins TRBV7-9 and TRBJ2-5; 7 bases are shared with TRBD1. The sequenced sample was whole blood, obtained in connection with sensitization to the hapten diphenylcyclopropenone (DPC). The origin of this receptor is a woman aged 50 to 60 with alopecia areata. Some clones in this sample may be carry-over from other donors' samples. The CDR3 DNA follows: TGTGCCAGCAGCTCACCGACAGGGTTCCGGGGAGAGACCCAGTACTTC. It yields the protein CASSSPTGFRGETQYF.